One sample yielded the 32 T cell receptor beta chains listed below, sequenced in a study of cytomegalovirus exposure and HLA in healthy donors. 60 Vbeta and 13 Jbeta primers were used in PCR. Only in-frame clones appear in the TCRdb table, and some are missing; sequencing was by immunoSEQ multiplex PCR. The sample lists over 150,000 clones; about 80% were seen once. The sequencing sample was made of PBMCs. The source is a man in his late teens or twenties in good health and CMV-seropositive.

The chain couples TRBV11-1 to TRBJ2-3, with 7 bases fitting TRBD2. V lost 5 bases, J lost 6 bases, and 8 bases stayed unmatched. The CDR3 runs 14 residues. CDR1 and CDR2 from the germline V gene are SGHAT and FQDESV (reference sequence). The CDR3 protein is CASSRLTRGDTQYF. The CDR3 nucleotides are TGTGCCAGCAGCCGACTGACGCGGGGGGATACGCAGTATTTT. Full variable domain (rest looked up from reference TRBV11-1 and TRBJ2-3): EAEVAQSPRYKITEKSQAVAFWCDPISGHATLYWYRQILGQGPELLVQFQDESVVDDSQLPKDRFSAERLKGVDSTLKIQPAELGDSAMYLCASSRLTRGDTQYFGPGTRLTVL.

The rearrangement links TRBV4-3 to TRBJ2-3; 8 nucleotides agree with TRBD2. V trimming: 0 bases; J trimming: 2 bases; junction bases outside the gene matches: 13. Germline V gene lookup returns CDR1 LGHNA and CDR2 YSLEER. This CDR3 has 19 amino acids. CDR3 in DNA: TGCGCCAGCAGCCAAGAAGGGGGACTAGTGGAGCCCCTCACAGATACGCAGTATTTT. Protein sequence: CASSQEGGLVEPLTDTQYF.

The chain employs TRBV7-2 and TRBJ1-3, with TRBD1 as a possible D gene (5 bases). The CDR3 loop spans 17 amino acids. Germline V gene lookup returns CDR1 SGHTA and CDR2 FQGNSA. V lost 1 base to trimming and J lost 6 bases, with 19 bases between them. The CDR3 reads CASSLEGRVQRPNTIYF. The CDR3, as DNA: TGTGCCAGCAGCTTAGAGGGGAGGGTTCAACGGCCAAACACCATATATTTT.

The chain recombines TRBV19 with TRBJ1-2, with TRBD1 identical over 8 bases. Germline V lookup: CDR1 LNHDA, CDR2 SQIVND (reference sequence). The trim removed 10 bases at V and 3 bases at J, leaving 7 bases unmatched. This CDR3 is built from 13 residues. For the CDR3, the DNA is TGTGCCACATCCGGGACAGGATACTATGGCTACACCTTC. It specifies CATSGTGYYGYTF.

V and J are TRBV29-1 and TRBJ2-5; 8 nucleotides agree with TRBD1. This CDR3 is built from 13 residues. In germline, CDR1 is SQVTM, CDR2 ANQGSEA. J lost 4 bases, V lost 4 bases, and 5 bases had no gene match. The CDR3 reads CSVVGQDGETQYF. The CDR3 DNA sequence: TGCAGCGTTGTGGGACAGGACGGAGAGACCCAGTACTTC.

The V gene is TRBV15, the J gene TRBJ1-2, with 7 bases fitting TRBD1. The CDR3 spans 14 residues. The germline V gene has CDR1 LNHNV and CDR2 YYDKDF (reference sequence). The V and J ends lost 0 bases and 6 bases, in that order; junction bases with no gene match: 4. This CDR3 reads CATSRDGTVDGYTF. Written as DNA, the CDR3 is TGTGCCACCAGCAGAGATGGGACAGTCGATGGCTACACCTTC.

The chain carries TRBV9 and TRBJ1-2; D unresolved. The CDR3 is 13 amino acids. Germline assignment: CDR1 SGDLS and CDR2 YYNGEE. Trimming stripped 5 bases from V and 8 bases from J, with 16 bases between. As DNA, the CDR3 is TGTGCCAGCAGTCAAGAGGGAGGGTCCGGCTACACCTTC. Protein sequence: CASSQEGGSGYTF.

This rearrangement joins TRBV15 to TRBJ2-1; 8 bases are shared with TRBD1. The CDR3 runs 17 residues. Germline CDR1 reads LNHNV; CDR2 reads YYDKDF (reference sequence). V gave up 5 bases and J gave up 4 bases; unmatched junction bases: 13. The CDR3 region has the DNA TGTGCCACCAGCCCACAATGGGCGACAGGGGTGTACAATGAGCAGTTCTTC. It specifies CATSPQWATGVYNEQFF. Supplemented by reference TRBV15 and TRBJ2-1, the full variable domain reads DAMVIQNPRYQVTQFGKPVTLSCSQTLNHNVMYWYQQKSSQAPKLLFHYYDKDFNNEADTPDNFQSRRPNTSFCFLDIRSPGLGDTAMYLCATSPQWATGVYNEQFFGPGTRLTVL.

This chain connects TRBV6-5 to TRBJ1-4; TRBD1 agrees at 7 bases. CDR3 length equals 15 residues. V was clipped by 5 bases and J by 6 bases; unmatched bases: 9. Germline V gene sequence: CDR1 MNHEY, CDR2 SVGAGI. The DNA of the CDR3 is TGTGCCAGCAGTACCGCCGGGGGACAGTATGAAAAACTGTTTTTT. This encodes CASSTAGGQYEKLFF.

This clone was detected only a few times. This chain uses TRBV2 with TRBJ2-2; tentatively, D is TRBD2 (6 bases). Germline V gene lookup returns CDR1 SNHLY and CDR2 FYNNEI. The CDR3 extends over 14 amino acids. Trimming shortened V by 6 bases and J by 4 bases, and 12 bases separated the two germline ends. CDR3 bases: TGTGCCAGCAGGGAGCGGGCTCGCACCGGGGAGCTGTTTTTT. This codes for CASRERARTGELFF.

This chain links TRBV6-5 with TRBJ2-3; 9 bases map to TRBD2. The CDR3 loop spans 14 amino acids. After removal of 6 bases from V and 2 bases from J, the junction contained 3 bases not matched to a gene. Germline V lookup: CDR1 MNHEY, CDR2 SVGAGI. CDR3 amino acids: CASRTSGSTDTQYF. The CDR3 DNA reads TGTGCCAGCAGGACTAGCGGTTCCACAGATACGCAGTATTTT.

This clone was counted a few times. This chain joins TRBV7-2 and TRBJ1-2, with D possibly TRBD1 on 6 matching bases. Trimming cost V 2 bases and J 0 bases, with 10 bases left between them. Germline V gene data show CDR1 as SGHTA and CDR2 as FQGNSA. This CDR3 region has 15 residues. In nucleotides, the CDR3 is TGTGCCAGCAGCTTATGGGGGGGGCCTAACTATGGCTACACCTTC. Translated: CASSLWGGPNYGYTF.

The gene calls are TRBV5-1 and TRBJ2-5, with TRBD1 matching over 10 bases. This CDR3 is built from 16 residues. Germline V gene lookup returns CDR1 SGHRS and CDR2 YFSETQ. The J segment lost 4 bases and the V segment lost 0 bases, leaving 6 bases of the junction unmatched. The CDR3 DNA is TGCGCCAGCAGCTTGGCCAGGACAGGGGGTTTAGAGACCCAGTACTTC. This sequence encodes CASSLARTGGLETQYF.

The rearrangement links TRBV6-4 to TRBJ2-2, with D tentatively TRBD1 (6 bases). Germline lookup yields CDR1 MRHNA and CDR2 SNTAGT. The CDR3 is made up of 14 amino acids. V was pared by 4 bases and J by 1 base, with 7 bases between. The CDR3 sequence is CASSVDRNTGELFF. In DNA, the CDR3 is TGTGCCAGCAGTGTGGACAGGAACACCGGGGAGCTGTTTTTT.

The rearrangement links TRBV29-1 to TRBJ1-2; maybe TRBD1 (6 bases). Germline V lookup: CDR1 SQVTM, CDR2 ANQGSEA. V lost 7 bases and J 6 bases, leaving 15 bases between the germline ends. The CDR3 covers 12 residues. The CDR3 is CSAGSGADGYTF. CDR3 bases: TGCAGCGCTGGGTCAGGGGCGGATGGCTACACCTTC.

J is TRBJ1-1 and V is TRBV19; D ambiguous. Germline V gene lookup returns CDR1 LNHDA and CDR2 SQIVND (reference sequence). V shed 0 bases and J shed 4 bases, with 12 bases lying between them. The CDR3 has 15 residues. In DNA form, the CDR3 reads TGTGCCAGTAGTATAGATTCTCAGGCCCCCACTGAAGCTTTCTTT. Translation: CASSIDSQAPTEAFF. The entire variable domain, with the rest obtained from reference TRBV19 and TRBJ1-1, is as follows: DGGITQSPKYLFRKEGQNVTLSCEQNLNHDAMYWYRQDPGQGLRLIYYSQIVNDFQKGDIAEGYSVSREKKESFPLTVTSAQKNPTAFYLCASSIDSQAPTEAFFGQGTRLTVV.

The genes are TRBV27 and TRBJ2-7; TRBD2 is a possible D gene (6 bases). Germline V gene sequence: CDR1 MNHEY, CDR2 SMNVEV (reference sequence). Trimming stripped 8 bases from V and 6 bases from J, with 14 bases between. CDR3 size: 12 residues. The CDR3 nucleotides read TGTGCCAGCGGCGAACTAGCTCTCGAGCAGTACTTC. Amino acid sequence: CASGELALEQYF.

The chain uses TRBV9 and TRBJ2-1; the match to TRBD2 covers 9 bases. Trimming took 6 bases from V and 5 from J; bases not matched to a gene: 6. The CDR3 covers 14 residues. Germline CDR1 SGDLS, CDR2 YYNGEE. The CDR3, as DNA: TGTGCCAGCACCTCCGGGACTAGCCACAATGAGCAGTTCTTC. It codes for CASTSGTSHNEQFF.

On this clone itself: The sample has other DNA sequences that encode this CDR3 too. This chain uses TRBV6-5 with TRBJ2-1; no definite D call. Germline CDR1 is MNHEY and CDR2 is SVGAGI. This CDR3 is built from 11 residues. V was cut by 0 bases and J by 10 bases, with 4 bases left in between. CDR3 amino acids: CASSYSREQFF. The CDR3 nucleotides are TGTGCCAGCAGTTACTCGAGGGAGCAGTTCTTC.

V is TRBV19 and J is TRBJ2-3; tentative D call: TRBD1 (5 bases). Germline V lookup: CDR1 LNHDA, CDR2 SQIVND (reference sequence). The CDR3 spans 16 residues. Trimming stripped 0 bases from V and 0 bases from J, with 10 bases between. CDR3 region: CASSIDRQRSTDTQYF. DNA for the CDR3: TGTGCCAGTAGTATAGACAGACAGAGAAGCACAGATACGCAGTATTTT.

V usage is TRBV9 and J usage is TRBJ1-3; 7 bases are a match to TRBD1. The CDR3 extends over 18 amino acids. CDR1 and CDR2 from the germline V gene are SGDLS and YYNGEE. Germline trimming cut 0 bases from V and 2 bases from J; bases unmatched to any gene: 11. The CDR3 bases are TGTGCCAGCAGCGTAGCTATAGAGACAGGGAACCCTGGAAACACCATATATTTT. Its translation: CASSVAIETGNPGNTIYF.

Only one count was recorded for this clone. V and J are TRBV6-6 and TRBJ2-5; D is unclear. The germline V and J ends were trimmed by 2 bases and 0 bases, with 7 bases remaining between them. The V gene's germline CDR1 is MNHNY and CDR2 SVGAGI (reference sequence). The CDR3 consists of 14 residues. CDR3 nucleotides: TGTGCCAGCAGTTACGGCGGTTACCAAGAGACCCAGTACTTC. This sequence encodes CASSYGGYQETQYF.

The chain joins TRBV19 to TRBJ2-7, with TRBD2 identical over 10 bases. J was trimmed by 0 bases and V by 5 bases; bases with no gene match: 4. The CDR3 is 15 residues long. Per the germline V gene, CDR1 is LNHDA and CDR2 is SQIVND (reference sequence). CDR3 protein: CASSVASGSSYEQYF. For the CDR3, the DNA is TGTGCCAGTAGTGTCGCTAGCGGGAGCTCCTACGAGCAGTACTTC.

This chain links TRBV10-3 with TRBJ1-6; the match to TRBD1 covers 7 bases. This CDR3 has 15 residues. V was clipped by 4 bases and J by 8 bases; unmatched bases: 8. Germline-derived CDR1 and CDR2 are ENHRY and SYGVKD. The CDR3 DNA reads as TGTGCCATCAGTGTAGACAGGGAGGTTGATTCACCCCTCCACTTT. Protein sequence: CAISVDREVDSPLHF.

J is TRBJ2-1 and V is TRBV5-1; D is unclear. This CDR3 comprises 15 residues. Looked up from germline, CDR1 is SGHRS and CDR2 is YFSETQ. V lost 4 bases, J lost 6 bases, and 17 bases lay in between. The CDR3 nucleotides read TGCGCCAGCAGCAAGTTGGCGGAGCGCATCAATGAGCAGTTCTTC. This translates into CASSKLAERINEQFF.

The gene calls are TRBV6-5 and TRBJ1-2; 11 bases are a match to TRBD1. The CDR3 consists of 16 residues. Germline lookup yields CDR1 MNHEY and CDR2 SVGAGI. V trimming: 0 bases; J trimming: 3 bases; junction bases outside the gene matches: 3. Written as DNA, the CDR3 is TGTGCCAGCAGTTACTCCTTGGGACAGGGGGACTATGGCTACACCTTC. Encoded protein: CASSYSLGQGDYGYTF.

J is TRBJ2-1 and V is TRBV4-1; 10 nucleotides line up with TRBD2. The germline gives CDR1 MGHRA, CDR2 YSYEKL. The junction had 8 bases not matched to a gene; V was cut back by 6 bases and J by 6 bases. There are 15 residues in the CDR3. The CDR3 nucleotides read TGCGCCAGCAGGCTTCTAGCGGGAGCGAGCAATGAGCAGTTCTTC. Amino acid sequence: CASRLLAGASNEQFF.

The chain carries TRBV19 and TRBJ2-7; possible D gene TRBD1, 6 bases. V lost 6 bases and J 6 bases, leaving 18 bases between the germline ends. The CDR3 is 14 amino acids. Germline values: CDR1 LNHDA, CDR2 SQIVND (reference sequence). The CDR3 DNA reads TGTGCCAGTAGCATTCGACAGGAACGGGGCGAGCAGTACTTC. Translation gives CASSIRQERGEQYF.

This rearrangement joins TRBV18 to TRBJ2-3, with D possibly being TRBD2 (8 bases). This CDR3 spans 21 amino acids. Between the trimmed V and J ends, which lost 3 bases and 6 bases, there was a span of 34 bases. The germline CDR1 and CDR2 sequences are KGHSH and LQKENI. The CDR3 sequence is CASSPMTGFLSGGPQSDTQYF. The CDR3 DNA sequence: TGTGCCAGCTCACCGATGACAGGGTTTTTAAGCGGGGGCCCTCAATCCGATACGCAGTATTTT. Full variable domain (remainder filled in from reference TRBV18 and TRBJ2-3): NAGVMQNPRHLVRRRGQEARLRCSPMKGHSHVYWYRQLPEEGLKFMVYLQKENIIDESGMPKERFSAEFPKEGPSILRIQQVVRGDSAAYFCASSPMTGFLSGGPQSDTQYFGPGTRLTVL.

The genes are TRBV25-1 and TRBJ1-2; TRBD1 is a possible D gene (5 bases). The V gene's germline CDR1 is MGHDK and CDR2 SYGVNS. With 4 bases removed from V and 3 bases from J, the gap between germline ends came to 12 bases. CDR3 length: 14 amino acids. CDR3 protein: CASSVQGRDYGYTF. In DNA form, the CDR3 reads TGTGCCAGCAGTGTCCAGGGTCGGGACTATGGCTACACCTTC.

This clone was seen a few times. The chain carries TRBV4-1 and TRBJ1-1; D not resolved. The CDR3 is 14 residues long. Germline CDR1 is MGHRA and CDR2 is YSYEKL. Trimming removed 8 bases at V and 4 bases at J, with 17 bases between. The DNA of the CDR3 is TGCGCCAGCCATGACCCCTCGCGGGGCACTGAAGCTTTCTTT. This sequence encodes CASHDPSRGTEAFF.

The V call is TRBV18, the J call TRBJ2-1; 10 bases line up with TRBD2. The CDR3 loop spans 16 amino acids. The J segment lost 6 bases and the V segment lost 3 bases, leaving 8 bases of the junction unmatched. Germline values: CDR1 KGHSH, CDR2 LQKENI. CDR3 region: CASSPTEREGGNEQFF. The DNA for the CDR3 is TGTGCCAGCTCACCGACCGAGCGGGAGGGCGGCAATGAGCAGTTCTTC.